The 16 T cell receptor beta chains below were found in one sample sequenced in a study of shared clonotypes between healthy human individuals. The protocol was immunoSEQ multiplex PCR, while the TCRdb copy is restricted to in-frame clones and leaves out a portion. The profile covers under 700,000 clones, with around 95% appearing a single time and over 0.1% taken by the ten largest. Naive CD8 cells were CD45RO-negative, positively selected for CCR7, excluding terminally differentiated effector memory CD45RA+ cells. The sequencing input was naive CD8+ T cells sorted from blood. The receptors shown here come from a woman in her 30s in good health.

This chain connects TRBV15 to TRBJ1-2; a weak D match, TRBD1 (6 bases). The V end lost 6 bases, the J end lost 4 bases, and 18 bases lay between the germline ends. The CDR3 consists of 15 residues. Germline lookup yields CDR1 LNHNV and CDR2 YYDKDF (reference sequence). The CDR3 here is CATSRGQGPTYGYTF. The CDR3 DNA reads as TGTGCCACCAGTCGGGGGCAGGGGCCCACCTATGGCTACACCTTC.

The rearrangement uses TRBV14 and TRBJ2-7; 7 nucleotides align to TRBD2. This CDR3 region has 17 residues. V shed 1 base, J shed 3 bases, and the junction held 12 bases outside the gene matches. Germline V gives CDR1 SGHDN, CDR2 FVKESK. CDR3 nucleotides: TGTGCCAGCAGCCAAGGGGGGACTACCCTATCAAACTACGAGCAGTACTTC. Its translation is CASSQGGTTLSNYEQYF.

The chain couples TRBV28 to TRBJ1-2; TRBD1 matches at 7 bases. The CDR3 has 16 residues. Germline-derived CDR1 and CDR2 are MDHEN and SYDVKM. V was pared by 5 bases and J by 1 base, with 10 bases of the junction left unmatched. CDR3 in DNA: TGTGCCAGCAGTGAAACCGACAGGGCCCTTAACTATGGCTACACCTTC. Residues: CASSETDRALNYGYTF.

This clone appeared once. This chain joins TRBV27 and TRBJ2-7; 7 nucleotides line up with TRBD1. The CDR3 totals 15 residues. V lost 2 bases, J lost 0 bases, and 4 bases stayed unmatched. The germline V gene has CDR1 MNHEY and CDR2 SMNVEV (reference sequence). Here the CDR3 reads CASSLLTGSSYEQYF. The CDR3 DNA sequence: TGTGCCAGCAGTTTACTGACAGGGAGCTCCTACGAGCAGTACTTC.

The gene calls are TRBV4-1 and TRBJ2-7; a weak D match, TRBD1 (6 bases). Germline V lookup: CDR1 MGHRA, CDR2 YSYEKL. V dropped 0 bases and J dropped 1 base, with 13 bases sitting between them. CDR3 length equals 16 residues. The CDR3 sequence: CASSQEWGHLSYEQYF. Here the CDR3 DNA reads TGCGCCAGCAGCCAAGAGTGGGGACACCTTTCCTACGAGCAGTACTTC.

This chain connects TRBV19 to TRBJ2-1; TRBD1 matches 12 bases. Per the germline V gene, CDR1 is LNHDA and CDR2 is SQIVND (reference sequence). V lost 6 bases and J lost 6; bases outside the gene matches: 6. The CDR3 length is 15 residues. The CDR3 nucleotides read TGTGCCAGTAGCCCCGGGACAGGGGGCTTCAATGAGCAGTTCTTC. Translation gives CASSPGTGGFNEQFF.

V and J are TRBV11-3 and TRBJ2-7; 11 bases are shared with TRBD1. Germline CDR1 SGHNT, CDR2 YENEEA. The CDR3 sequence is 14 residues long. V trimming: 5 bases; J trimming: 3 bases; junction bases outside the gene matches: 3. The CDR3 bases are TGTGCCAGCAGCCCTGGGACAGGGGGCTACGAGCAGTACTTC. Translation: CASSPGTGGYEQYF.

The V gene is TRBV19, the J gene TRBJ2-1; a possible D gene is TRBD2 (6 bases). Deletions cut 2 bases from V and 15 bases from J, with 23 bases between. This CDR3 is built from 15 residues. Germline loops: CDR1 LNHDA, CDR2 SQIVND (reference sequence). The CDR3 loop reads CASSIYEGAGADLFF. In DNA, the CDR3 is TGTGCCAGTAGTATATACGAGGGAGCGGGTGCGGATCTGTTCTTC.

The CDR3 DNA follows: TGTGCCAGCAGCAATCCCGGGGATGAGCAGTTCTTC. It yields the protein CASSNPGDEQFF. The chain employs TRBV21-1 and TRBJ2-1; the table's D call of TRBD2 was not tested on the DNA. TRBV21-1 is flagged as a pseudogene. The length of the CDR3 is 12 residues.

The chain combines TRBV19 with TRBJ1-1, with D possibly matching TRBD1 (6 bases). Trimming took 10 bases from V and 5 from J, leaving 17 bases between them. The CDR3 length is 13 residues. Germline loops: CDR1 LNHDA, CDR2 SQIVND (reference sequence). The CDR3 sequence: CATQGYVGTEAFF. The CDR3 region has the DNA TGTGCCACCCAGGGGTATGTCGGGACTGAAGCTTTCTTT. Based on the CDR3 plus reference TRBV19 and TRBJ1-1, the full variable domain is DGGITQSPKYLFRKEGQNVTLSCEQNLNHDAMYWYRQDPGQGLRLIYYSQIVNDFQKGDIAEGYSVSREKKESFPLTVTSAQKNPTAFYLCATQGYVGTEAFFGQGTRLTVV.

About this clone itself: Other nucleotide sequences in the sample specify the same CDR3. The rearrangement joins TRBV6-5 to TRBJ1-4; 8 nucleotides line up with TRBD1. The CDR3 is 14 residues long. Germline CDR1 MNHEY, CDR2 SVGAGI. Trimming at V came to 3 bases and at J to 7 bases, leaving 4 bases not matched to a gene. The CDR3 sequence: CASSYGQGGEKLFF. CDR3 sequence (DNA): TGTGCCAGCAGTTATGGACAGGGAGGTGAAAAACTGTTTTTT.

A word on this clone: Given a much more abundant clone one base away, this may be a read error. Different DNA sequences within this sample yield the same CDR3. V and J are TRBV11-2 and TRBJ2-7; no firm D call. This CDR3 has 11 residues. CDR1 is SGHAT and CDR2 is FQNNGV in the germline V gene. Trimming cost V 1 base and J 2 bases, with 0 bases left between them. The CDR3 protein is CASSLAYEQYF. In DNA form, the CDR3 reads TGTGCCAGCAGCTTAGCCTACGAGCAGTACTTC.

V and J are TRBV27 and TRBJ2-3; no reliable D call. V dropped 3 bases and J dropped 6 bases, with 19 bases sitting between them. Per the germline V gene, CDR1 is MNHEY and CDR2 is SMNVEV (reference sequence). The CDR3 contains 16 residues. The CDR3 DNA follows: TGTGCCAGCAGTTTCAATTCTTTTACGTCTGCGGATACGCAGTATTTT. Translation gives CASSFNSFTSADTQYF.

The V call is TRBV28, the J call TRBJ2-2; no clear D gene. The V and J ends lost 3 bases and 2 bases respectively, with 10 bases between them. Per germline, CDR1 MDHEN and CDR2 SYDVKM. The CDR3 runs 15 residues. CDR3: CASSLSGLNTGELFF. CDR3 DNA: TGTGCCAGCAGTTTGTCCGGGCTAAACACCGGGGAGCTGTTTTTT.

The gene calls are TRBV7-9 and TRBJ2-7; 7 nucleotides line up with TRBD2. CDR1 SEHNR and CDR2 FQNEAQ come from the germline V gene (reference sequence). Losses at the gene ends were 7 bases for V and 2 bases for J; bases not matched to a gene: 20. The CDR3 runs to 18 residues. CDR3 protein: CASTTPFGGRAVPYEQYF. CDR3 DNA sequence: TGTGCCAGCACCACCCCTTTTGGTGGGAGGGCCGTTCCCTACGAGCAGTACTTC.

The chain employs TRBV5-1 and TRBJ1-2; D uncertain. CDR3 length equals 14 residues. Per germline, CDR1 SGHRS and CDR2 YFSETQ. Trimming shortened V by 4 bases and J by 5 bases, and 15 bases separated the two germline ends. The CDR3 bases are TGCGCCAGCAGCCTCACTCCGGAGTTTTATGGCTACACCTTC. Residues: CASSLTPEFYGYTF.